The 8 T cell receptor beta chains below come from one sample, sequenced in a study of T cell repertoires in cytomegalovirus infection. TCRdb analysed the reads with MiXCR anew, one entry per CDR3 protein. The table includes roughly 230,000 distinct CDR3 sequences, around 15% detected once. The sample taken for sequencing was CD8+ T cells from PBMCs. Receptors originate from a human donor in good health (CMV status not recorded). Some clones in this sample may be carry-over from other donors' samples.

The rearrangement joins TRBV7-7 to TRBJ2-5; maybe TRBD2 (5 bases). The CDR3 has 13 amino acids. Germline V gene sequence: CDR1 SSHAT, CDR2 FNYEAQ (reference sequence). CDR3 sequence reads: CASAENLEETQYF. The CDR3 bases are TGTGCTAGCGCAGAAAATCTAGAGGAGACCCAGTACTTC.

The chain uses TRBV15 and TRBJ2-7; 9 nucleotides align to TRBD1. CDR1 is LNHNV, CDR2 YYDKDF, per germline (reference sequence). The CDR3 contains 14 residues. V gave up 8 bases and J gave up 2 bases; unmatched junction bases: 7. The CDR3 region has the DNA TGTGCCACCTCCACCGGGACAGGGACCTACGAGCAGTACTTC. Its translation is CATSTGTGTYEQYF. Full variable domain (outside the CDR3, taken from reference TRBV15 and TRBJ2-7): DAMVIQNPRYQVTQFGKPVTLSCSQTLNHNVMYWYQQKSSQAPKLLFHYYDKDFNNEADTPDNFQSRRPNTSFCFLDIRSPGLGDTAMYLCATSTGTGTYEQYFGPGTRLTVT.

At least ten counts were recorded for this clonotype. The CDR3 bases are TGTGCCAGCAGCCCCCTCTCACCGGAGCAGACGTATGACGAGCAGTACTTC. Translating gives CASSPLSPEQTYDEQYF. This chain links TRBV7-8 with TRBJ2-7; D gene unclear. Germline values: CDR1 SGHVS, CDR2 FQNEAQ. V lost 5 bases and J 5 bases, leaving 25 bases between the germline ends. The length of the CDR3 is 17 residues. The entire variable domain, with the rest obtained from reference TRBV7-8 and TRBJ2-7, is as follows: GAGVSQSPRYKVAKRGQDVALRCDPISGHVSLFWYQQALGQGPEFLTYFQNEAQLDKSGLPSDRFFAERPEGSVSTLKIQRTQQEDSAVYLCASSPLSPEQTYDEQYFGPGTRLTVT.

V and J are TRBV14 and TRBJ2-1; 9 nucleotides line up with TRBD2. This CDR3 spans 17 amino acids. Germline CDR1 and CDR2: SGHDN and FVKESK. J was trimmed by 10 bases and V by 0 bases; bases with no gene match: 13. CDR3 sequence: CASSQEGGGGAWGEQFF. The CDR3 DNA reads TGTGCCAGCAGCCAAGAAGGCGGCGGGGGGGCATGGGGAGAGCAGTTCTTC. Supplemented by reference TRBV14 and TRBJ2-1, the full variable domain reads EAGVTQFPSHSVIEKGQTVTLRCDPISGHDNLYWYRRVMGKEIKFLLHFVKESKQDESGMPNNRFLAERTGGTYSTLKVQPAELEDSGVYFCASSQEGGGGAWGEQFFGPGTRLTVL.

This clonotype was counted only a few times. The chain carries TRBV20-1 and TRBJ2-7, with D perhaps matching TRBD1 (6 bases). Germline V gives CDR1 DFQATT, CDR2 SNEGSKA (reference sequence). Trimming took off 4 bases at V and 3 bases at J, with 16 bases between the two ends. The CDR3 is 14 amino acids. The CDR3 spells CSANPDSNYYEQYF. CDR3 in DNA: TGCAGTGCTAATCCGGACAGCAACTACTACGAGCAGTACTTC.

The chain links TRBV11-2 to TRBJ2-2; D may be TRBD2 (6 bases). The CDR3 consists of 18 residues. Deletions cut 1 base from V and 0 bases from J, with 15 bases between. Germline values: CDR1 SGHAT, CDR2 FQNNGV. In nucleotides, the CDR3 is TGTGCCAGCAGCTTAGTCTTCCGGGGGTATTCGAACACCGGGGAGCTGTTTTTT. Amino acids: CASSLVFRGYSNTGELFF. The full variable domain, completed using reference TRBV11-2 and TRBJ2-2, is EAGVAQSPRYKIIEKRQSVAFWCNPISGHATLYWYQQILGQGPKLLIQFQNNGVVDDSQLPKDRFSAERLKGVDSTLKIQPAKLEDSAVYLCASSLVFRGYSNTGELFFGEGSRLTVL.

This clonotype appeared a few times. V is TRBV20-1 and J is TRBJ1-1, with 7 bases aligning to TRBD1. Trimming took 6 bases from V and 11 from J; bases not matched to a gene: 9. This CDR3 has 11 amino acids. Germline-derived CDR1 and CDR2 are DFQATT and SNEGSKA (reference sequence). CDR3 sequence: CSARQGRQAFF. The CDR3 DNA reads TGCAGTGCAAGACAGGGCCGGCAGGCTTTCTTT.

The rearrangement uses TRBV5-5 and TRBJ1-2; D uncertain. Germline assignment: CDR1 SGHKS and CDR2 YYEKEE (reference sequence). The CDR3 spans 15 residues. Trimming stripped 0 bases from V and 7 bases from J, with 16 bases between. CDR3 region: CASSLVYGRDGGYTF. Here the CDR3 DNA reads TGTGCCAGCAGCTTGGTCTACGGGCGGGATGGTGGCTACACCTTC.